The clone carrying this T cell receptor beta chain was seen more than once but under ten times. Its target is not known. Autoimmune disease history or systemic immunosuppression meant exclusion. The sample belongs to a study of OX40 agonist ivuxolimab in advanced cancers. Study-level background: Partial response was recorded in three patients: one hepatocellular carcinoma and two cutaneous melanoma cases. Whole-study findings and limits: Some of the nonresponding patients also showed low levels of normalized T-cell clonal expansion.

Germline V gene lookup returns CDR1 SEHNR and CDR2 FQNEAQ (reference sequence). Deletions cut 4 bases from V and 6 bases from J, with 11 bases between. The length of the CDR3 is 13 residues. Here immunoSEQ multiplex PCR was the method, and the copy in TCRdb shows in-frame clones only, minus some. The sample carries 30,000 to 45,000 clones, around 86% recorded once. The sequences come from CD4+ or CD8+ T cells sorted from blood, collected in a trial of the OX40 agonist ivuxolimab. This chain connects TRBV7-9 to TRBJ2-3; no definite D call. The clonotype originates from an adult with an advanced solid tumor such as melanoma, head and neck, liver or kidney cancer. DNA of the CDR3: TGTGCCAGCAGCTCCTCACTGTTGGATACGCAGTATTTT. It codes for CASSSSLLDTQYF.